A single sample gave rise to the 20 T cell receptor beta chains below, sequenced in a study of T cell responses to AZD1222 COVID-19 vaccine. Produced via immunoSEQ multiplex PCR; TCRdb's table is partial and in-frame only. This table holds around 100,000 clones, more than 75% found once. The input for sequencing was peripheral blood, taken on day 0 of MenACWY control vaccination. The receptor set was obtained from an adult in good health.

The chain couples TRBV5-5 to TRBJ2-7, with 8 bases identical to TRBD2. CDR3 size: 14 residues. After removal of 5 bases from V and 4 bases from J, the junction contained 8 bases not matched to a gene. Per germline, CDR1 SGHKS and CDR2 YYEKEE (reference sequence). CDR3 in amino acids: CASRREAGRYEQYF. The CDR3 bases are TGTGCCAGCAGGCGGGAGGCAGGGCGTTACGAGCAGTACTTC. The complete variable domain, with remaining parts taken from reference TRBV5-5 and TRBJ2-7, reads DAGVTQSPTHLIKTRGQQVTLRCSPISGHKSVSWYQQVLGQGPQFIFQYYEKEERGRGNFPDRFSARQFPNYSSELNVNALLLGDSALYLCASRREAGRYEQYFGPGTRLTVT.

This chain links TRBV7-6 with TRBJ1-2; a weak D match, TRBD1 (5 bases). V was pared by 4 bases and J by 5 bases, with 17 bases between. The germline V gene has CDR1 SGHVS and CDR2 FNYEAQ. This CDR3 contains 15 residues. The CDR3 sequence is CASSSTGAPGYGYTF. The CDR3 DNA is TGTGCCAGCAGCTCTACCGGGGCACCGGGTTATGGCTACACCTTC.

V gene TRBV4-1 combines with J gene TRBJ1-2; 7 positions match TRBD1. J gave up 7 bases and V 4 bases, and 9 bases lay outside the gene matches. The CDR3 is 14 residues long. Germline V gene data show CDR1 as MGHRA and CDR2 as YSYEKL. This chain's CDR3 is CASSLPGGAPGYTF. CDR3 DNA sequence: TGCGCCAGCAGCCTCCCAGGGGGGGCACCTGGCTACACCTTC.

The chain uses TRBV29-1 and TRBJ1-4, with 8 bases aligning to TRBD1. The CDR3 totals 12 residues. V dropped 7 bases and J dropped 6; count of bases not matched to a gene: 4. CDR1 SQVTM and CDR2 ANQGSEA come from the germline V gene. For the CDR3, the DNA is TGCAGCGCGATGACAGGGGATGAAAAACTGTTTTTT. It codes for CSAMTGDEKLFF.

The rearrangement links TRBV3-1 (or the pseudogene TRBV3-2) to TRBJ2-1; D unclear. From germline, CDR1 is LGHDT and CDR2 YNNKEL (reference sequence). V dropped 1 base and J dropped 6 bases, with 19 bases sitting between them. The length of the CDR3 is 17 residues. CDR3: CASSQVSGELGSNEQFF. The CDR3 DNA sequence: TGTGCCAGCAGCCAAGTCTCAGGAGAATTGGGGTCCAATGAGCAGTTCTTC.

This rearrangement joins TRBV5-4 to TRBJ1-6; 9 bases match TRBD1. From germline, CDR1 is SGHNT and CDR2 YYREEE (reference sequence). CDR3 length: 14 residues. Trimming at V came to 0 bases and at J to 11 bases, leaving 3 bases not matched to a gene. CDR3 amino acids: CASSLETGGTPLHF. The CDR3 nucleotides are TGTGCCAGCAGCTTGGAGACAGGGGGAACACCCCTCCACTTT.

This chain joins TRBV6-5 and TRBJ1-6, with D perhaps matching TRBD1 (5 bases). Trimming removed 4 bases from V and 6 bases from J, with 7 bases in between. The CDR3 sequence is 13 residues long. The germline CDR1 and CDR2 sequences are MNHEY and SVGAGI. Written as DNA, the CDR3 is TGTGCCAGCAGTTGGGGCGCTAATTCACCCCTCCACTTT. Its translation: CASSWGANSPLHF.

This clone occurred a few times. The genes are TRBV4-3 and TRBJ2-1; D gene unclear. Germline V CDR1 and CDR2: LGHNA, YSLEER. Between the trimmed V and J ends, which lost 0 bases and 5 bases, there was a span of 11 bases. The CDR3 length is 15 residues. The CDR3 DNA is TGCGCCAGCAGCCAAGAATTAAGGCGCCACAATGAGCAGTTCTTC. Translating it yields CASSQELRRHNEQFF.

The genes are TRBV30 and TRBJ1-2; no definite D call. This CDR3 comprises 12 residues. V gave up 7 bases and J gave up 8 bases, with 17 bases separating them. Germline loops: CDR1 GTSNPN, CDR2 SVGIG (reference sequence). The CDR3 DNA follows: TGTGCCTTACGGGGAGGGTCGGAGGGCTACACCTTC. Residues: CALRGGSEGYTF.

The chain couples TRBV11-2 to TRBJ2-1; the D is unclear. The CDR3 length is 14 residues. Trimming cost V 1 base and J 15 bases, with 19 bases left between them. Looked up from germline, CDR1 is SGHAT and CDR2 is FQNNGV. This CDR3 reads CASSLGYRAQGLFF. CDR3 nucleotides: TGTGCCAGCAGCTTAGGTTACCGGGCTCAAGGCTTGTTCTTC.

This chain links TRBV7-2 with TRBJ1-4; no firm D call. This CDR3 has 14 amino acids. V lost 6 bases and J lost 0, with 8 bases in between. Looked up from germline, CDR1 is SGHTA and CDR2 is FQGNSA. CDR3 nucleotide sequence: TGTGCCAGCAGTTGGGGTTCAACTAATGAAAAACTGTTTTTT. Encoded protein: CASSWGSTNEKLFF.

The chain is built from TRBV20-1 and TRBJ2-7; a weak D match, TRBD1 (6 bases). The CDR3 is made up of 11 amino acids. Trimming cost V 7 bases and J 3 bases, with 10 bases left between them. Germline loops: CDR1 DFQATT, CDR2 SNEGSKA (reference sequence). CDR3 in amino acids: CSGRTDYEQYF. The CDR3 DNA follows: TGCAGTGGCAGGACAGACTACGAGCAGTACTTC.

The CDR3, as DNA: TGTGCCAGCAGTTACGACAGCTCTTATAATTCACCCCTCCACTTT. Its translation is CASSYDSSYNSPLHF. The rearrangement joins TRBV6-6 to TRBJ1-6, with D possibly TRBD1 on 5 matching bases. The germline V gene encodes CDR1 MNHNY and CDR2 SVGAGI (reference sequence). Trimming removed 2 bases at V and 4 bases at J, with 9 bases between. This CDR3 has 15 residues.

The chain joins TRBV19 to TRBJ1-3; TRBD1 matches at 8 bases. J was trimmed by 2 bases and V by 8 bases; bases with no gene match: 8. Germline CDR1 LNHDA, CDR2 SQIVND (reference sequence). This CDR3 comprises 15 residues. CDR3 coding DNA: TGTGCCAGTTGGCCAGGGGGCGAGACTGGAAACACCATATATTTT. Encoded protein: CASWPGGETGNTIYF.

This chain links TRBV4-1 with TRBJ2-1, with D unclear. Germline CDR1 and CDR2: MGHRA and YSYEKL. V was cut by 2 bases and J by 9 bases, with 11 bases left in between. The CDR3 is 13 amino acids. CDR3 DNA sequence: TGCGCCAGCAGCCAACACGGCGGATCTGAGCAGTTCTTC. Translating gives CASSQHGGSEQFF.

This clone has only one observation. V is TRBV7-6 and J is TRBJ1-2; 8 positions match TRBD1. Trimming took 4 bases from V and 5 from J; bases not matched to a gene: 6. Germline CDR1 is SGHVS and CDR2 is FNYEAQ. The CDR3 runs to 14 residues. CDR3 sequence: CASSSGQGDYGYTF. The CDR3 coding sequence is TGTGCCAGCAGCTCCGGACAGGGAGATTATGGCTACACCTTC. Together with reference TRBV7-6 and TRBJ1-2, the CDR3 gives the full variable domain: GAGVSQSPRYKVTKRGQDVALRCDPISGHVSLYWYRQALGQGPEFLTYFNYEAQQDKSGLPNDRFSAERPEGSISTLTIQRTEQRDSAMYRCASSSGQGDYGYTFGSGTRLTVV.

The chain recombines TRBV18 with TRBJ1-4; maybe TRBD1 (5 bases). Germline V gene data show CDR1 as KGHSH and CDR2 as LQKENI. CDR3 length: 14 residues. Trimming shortened V by 3 bases and J by 6 bases, and 11 bases separated the two germline ends. CDR3 sequence (DNA): TGTGCCAGCTCACCTTCAGGGAGAGATGAAAAACTGTTTTTT. It translates to CASSPSGRDEKLFF.

The chain recombines TRBV28 with TRBJ1-2; 12 bases are a match to TRBD1. The CDR3 loop spans 15 amino acids. Germline CDR1 reads MDHEN; CDR2 reads SYDVKM. The J segment lost 4 bases and the V segment lost 8 bases, leaving 8 bases of the junction unmatched. CDR3 in amino acids: CASQTGTGGFYGYTF. In nucleotides, the CDR3 is TGTGCCAGCCAAACCGGGACAGGGGGCTTCTATGGCTACACCTTC.

V gene TRBV7-2 combines with J gene TRBJ1-1; D may be TRBD1 (6 bases). Germline lookup yields CDR1 SGHTA and CDR2 FQGNSA. The CDR3 is 14 residues long. Between the trimmed V and J ends, which lost 6 bases and 4 bases, there was a span of 15 bases. The CDR3 here is CASRNREGATEAFF. CDR3 nucleotide sequence: TGTGCCAGCAGAAACAGGGAAGGGGCCACTGAAGCTTTCTTT.

The chain has TRBV13 and TRBJ2-3; 11 positions match TRBD1. The junction had 11 bases not matched to a gene; V was cut back by 5 bases and J by 4 bases. The CDR3 length is 17 residues. Germline CDR1 PRHDT, CDR2 FYEKMQ (reference sequence). The DNA for the CDR3 is TGTGCCAGCAGCACATGGACCGGGACAGGGGGTGCAGATACGCAGTATTTT. Translating gives CASSTWTGTGGADTQYF.